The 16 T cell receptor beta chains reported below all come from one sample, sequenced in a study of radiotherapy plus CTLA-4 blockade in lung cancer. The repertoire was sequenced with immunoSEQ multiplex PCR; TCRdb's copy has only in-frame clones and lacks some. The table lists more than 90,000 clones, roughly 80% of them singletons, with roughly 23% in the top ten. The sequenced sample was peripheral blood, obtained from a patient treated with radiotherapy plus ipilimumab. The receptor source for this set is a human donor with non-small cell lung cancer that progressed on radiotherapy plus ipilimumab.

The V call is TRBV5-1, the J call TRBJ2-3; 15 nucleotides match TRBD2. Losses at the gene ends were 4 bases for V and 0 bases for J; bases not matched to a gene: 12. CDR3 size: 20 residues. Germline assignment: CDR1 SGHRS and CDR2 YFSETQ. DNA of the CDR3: TGCGCCAGCAGCCCGTACCTCGGGACTAGCGGGAGGTCTAGCACAGATACGCAGTATTTT. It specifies CASSPYLGTSGRSSTDTQYF.

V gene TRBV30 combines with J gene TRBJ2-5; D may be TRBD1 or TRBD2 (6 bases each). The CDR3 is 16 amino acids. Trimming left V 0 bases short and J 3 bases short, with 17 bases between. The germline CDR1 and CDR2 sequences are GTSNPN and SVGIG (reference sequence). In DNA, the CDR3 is TGTGCCTGGAGTGTAACGGGGGCTGTAAAAAAAGAGACCCAGTACTTC. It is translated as CAWSVTGAVKKETQYF.

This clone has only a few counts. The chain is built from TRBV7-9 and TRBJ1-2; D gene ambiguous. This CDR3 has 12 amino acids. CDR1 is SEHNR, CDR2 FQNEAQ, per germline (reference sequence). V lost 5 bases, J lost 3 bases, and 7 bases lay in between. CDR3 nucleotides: TGTGCCAGCAGCCCCGCGGACTATGGCTACACCTTC. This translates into CASSPADYGYTF.

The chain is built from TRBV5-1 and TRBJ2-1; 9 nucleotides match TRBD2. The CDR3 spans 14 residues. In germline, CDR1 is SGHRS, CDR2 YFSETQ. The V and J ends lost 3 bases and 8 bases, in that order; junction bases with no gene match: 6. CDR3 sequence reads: CASSSGLAGDEQFF. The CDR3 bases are TGCGCCAGCAGCTCGGGACTAGCTGGAGATGAGCAGTTCTTC.

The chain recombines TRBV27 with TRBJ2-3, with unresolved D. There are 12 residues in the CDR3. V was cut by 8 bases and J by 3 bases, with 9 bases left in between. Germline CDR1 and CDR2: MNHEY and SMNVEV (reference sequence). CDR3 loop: CASGAWTDTQYF. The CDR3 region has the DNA TGTGCCAGCGGCGCCTGGACAGATACGCAGTATTTT.

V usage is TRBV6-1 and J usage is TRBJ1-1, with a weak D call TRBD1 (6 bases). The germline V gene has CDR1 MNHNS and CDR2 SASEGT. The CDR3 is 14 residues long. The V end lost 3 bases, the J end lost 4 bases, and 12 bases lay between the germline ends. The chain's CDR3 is CASSDNRASTEAFF. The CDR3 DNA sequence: TGTGCCAGCAGTGATAACAGGGCGAGCACTGAAGCTTTCTTT.

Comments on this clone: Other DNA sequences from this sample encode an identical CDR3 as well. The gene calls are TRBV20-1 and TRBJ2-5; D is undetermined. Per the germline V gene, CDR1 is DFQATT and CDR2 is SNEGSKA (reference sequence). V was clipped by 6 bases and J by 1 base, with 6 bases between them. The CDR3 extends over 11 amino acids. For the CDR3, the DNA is TGCAGTGCCACCCCCCAAGAGACCCAGTACTTC. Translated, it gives CSATPQETQYF.

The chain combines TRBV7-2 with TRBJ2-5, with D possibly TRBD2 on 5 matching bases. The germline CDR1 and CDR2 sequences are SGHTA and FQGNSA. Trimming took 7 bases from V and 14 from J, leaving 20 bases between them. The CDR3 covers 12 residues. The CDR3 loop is CASNNRAEALYF. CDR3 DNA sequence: TGTGCCAGCAACAACCGGGCGGAGGCCCTATACTTC.

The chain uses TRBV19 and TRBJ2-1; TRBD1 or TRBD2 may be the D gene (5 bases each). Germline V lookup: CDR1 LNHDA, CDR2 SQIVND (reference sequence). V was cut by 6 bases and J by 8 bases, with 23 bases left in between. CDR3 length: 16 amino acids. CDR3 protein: CASSFVEVGRGDEQFF. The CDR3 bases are TGTGCCAGTAGCTTCGTTGAGGTGGGGAGAGGGGATGAGCAGTTCTTC. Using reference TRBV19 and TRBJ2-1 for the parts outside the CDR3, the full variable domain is DGGITQSPKYLFRKEGQNVTLSCEQNLNHDAMYWYRQDPGQGLRLIYYSQIVNDFQKGDIAEGYSVSREKKESFPLTVTSAQKNPTAFYLCASSFVEVGRGDEQFFGPGTRLTVL.

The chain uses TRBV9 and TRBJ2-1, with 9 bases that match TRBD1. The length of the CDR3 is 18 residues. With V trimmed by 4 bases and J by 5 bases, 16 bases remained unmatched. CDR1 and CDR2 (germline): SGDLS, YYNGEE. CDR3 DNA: TGTGCCAGCAGCCAAACCGGCGGGCCCCGGACAGGGGACAATGAGCAGTTCTTC. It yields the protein CASSQTGGPRTGDNEQFF.

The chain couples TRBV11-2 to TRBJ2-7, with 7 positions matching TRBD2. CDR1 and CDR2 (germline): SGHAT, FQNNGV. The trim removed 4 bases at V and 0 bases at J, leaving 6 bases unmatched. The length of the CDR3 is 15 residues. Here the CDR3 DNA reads TGTGCCAGCAGCTCACTAGCGAAACCCTCCTACGAGCAGTACTTC. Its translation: CASSSLAKPSYEQYF.

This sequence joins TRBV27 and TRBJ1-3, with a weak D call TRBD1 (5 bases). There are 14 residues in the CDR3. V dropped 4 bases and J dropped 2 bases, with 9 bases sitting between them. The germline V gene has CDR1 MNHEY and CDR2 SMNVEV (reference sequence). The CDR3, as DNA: TGTGCCAGCAGTTCAGGGACTGCTGGAAACACCATATATTTT. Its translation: CASSSGTAGNTIYF.

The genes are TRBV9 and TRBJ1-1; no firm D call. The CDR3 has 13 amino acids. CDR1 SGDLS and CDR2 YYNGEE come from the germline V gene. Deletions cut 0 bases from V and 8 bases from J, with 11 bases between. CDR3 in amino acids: CASSVDFRREAFF. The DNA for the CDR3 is TGTGCCAGCAGCGTAGATTTTCGGCGAGAAGCTTTCTTT.

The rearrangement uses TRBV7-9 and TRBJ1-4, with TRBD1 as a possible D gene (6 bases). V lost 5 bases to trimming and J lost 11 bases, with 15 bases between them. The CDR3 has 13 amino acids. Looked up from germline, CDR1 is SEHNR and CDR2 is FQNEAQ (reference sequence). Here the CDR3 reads CASSPGPGEKLFF. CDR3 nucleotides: TGTGCCAGCAGCCCGGGTCCAGGGGAGAAACTGTTTTTT. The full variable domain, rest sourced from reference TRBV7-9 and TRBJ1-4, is DTGVSQNPRHKITKRGQNVTFRCDPISEHNRLYWYRQTLGQGPEFLTYFQNEAQLEKSRLLSDRFSAERPKGSFSTLEIQRTEQGDSAMYLCASSPGPGEKLFFGSGTQLSVL.

The DNA of the CDR3 is TGTGCCAGCAGTGAGGACCCGGGGGCGGAGACCCAGTACTTC. Translated: CASSEDPGAETQYF. The rearrangement joins TRBV25-1 to TRBJ2-5; D is perhaps TRBD1 or TRBD2 (6 bases each). The length of the CDR3 is 14 residues. CDR1 is MGHDK and CDR2 is SYGVNS in the germline V gene. V lost 3 bases to trimming and J lost 5 bases, with 13 bases between them.

In DNA form, the CDR3 reads TGTGCCAGCAGCTTTGGCGGACTGGGCCGTTCCTACGAGCAGTACTTC. Protein product: CASSFGGLGRSYEQYF. The rearrangement joins TRBV5-6 to TRBJ2-7; D is perhaps TRBD2 (5 bases). This CDR3 region has 16 residues. Trimming stripped 2 bases from V and 1 base from J, with 16 bases between. Germline values: CDR1 SGHDT, CDR2 YYEEEE.